The rows below give T cell receptor beta chains drawn from one sample of a study of cytomegalovirus exposure and HLA in healthy donors. Assay: immunoSEQ multiplex PCR; the TCRdb copy retains only in-frame clones and omits some. The repertoire holds around 110,000 clones, with roughly 70% as singletons. Input material: PBMCs. These receptors originate from a woman under 40 in good health and CMV-seronegative. Both conserved end residues are part of each CDR3. D genes are given only for firm matches. Only some rows state a clone size, as once, few, many or a class for expanded clones.

V gene: TRBV6-6
J gene: TRBJ2-1
CDR3 length: 12
clone size: .
D gene: .
CDR3 protein: CASRPGRNEQFF
CDR3 DNA: TGTGCCAGCAGACCCGGTCGAAATGAGCAGTTCTTC

V gene: TRBV27
J gene: TRBJ2-7
CDR3 length: 14
clone size: .
D gene: TRBD2
CDR3 protein: CASRRSGGNYEQYF
CDR3 DNA: TGTGCCAGCAGGCGTAGCGGGGGGAACTACGAGCAGTACTTC

V gene: TRBV7-3
J gene: TRBJ1-1
CDR3 length: 14
clone size: few
D gene: TRBD1
CDR3 protein: CASSSLDRVDEAFF
CDR3 DNA: TGTGCCAGCAGCTCCCTGGACAGGGTTGATGAAGCTTTCTTT

V gene: TRBV10-3
J gene: TRBJ1-6
CDR3 length: 12
clone size: .
D gene: .
CDR3 protein: CAIRSVNSPLHF
CDR3 DNA: TGTGCCATCAGGTCGGTTAATTCACCCCTCCACTTT

V gene: TRBV15
J gene: TRBJ1-2
CDR3 length: 13
clone size: few
D gene: TRBD1
CDR3 protein: CATSSTGGGGYTF
CDR3 DNA: TGTGCCACCAGCAGTACAGGGGGCGGTGGCTACACCTTC

V gene: TRBV9
J gene: TRBJ1-6
CDR3 length: 12
clone size: .
D gene: .
CDR3 protein: CASGALGSPLHF
CDR3 DNA: TGTGCCAGTGGGGCGCTTGGATCACCCCTCCACTTT

V gene: TRBV11-3
J gene: TRBJ1-1
CDR3 length: 17
clone size: .
D gene: TRBD1
CDR3 protein: CASSRRTGAFWNTEAFF
CDR3 DNA: TGTGCCAGCAGCAGACGGACAGGGGCGTTCTGGAACACTGAAGCTTTCTTT

V gene: TRBV19
J gene: TRBJ2-2
CDR3 length: 15
clone size: .
D gene: .
CDR3 protein: CASSRDTRSSGELFF
CDR3 DNA: TGTGCCAGTAGCCGGGACACCCGATCGTCCGGGGAGCTGTTTTTT

V gene: TRBV30
J gene: TRBJ1-1
CDR3 length: 11
clone size: few
D gene: .
CDR3 protein: CAWSPLPEAFF
CDR3 DNA: TGTGCCTGGAGCCCCCTCCCTGAAGCTTTCTTT

V gene: TRBV6-5
J gene: TRBJ1-3
CDR3 length: 16
clone size: .
D gene: TRBD1
CDR3 protein: CASSYSQGALGNTIYF
CDR3 DNA: TGTGCCAGCAGTTACTCACAGGGGGCATTAGGAAACACCATATATTTT

V gene: TRBV10-1
J gene: TRBJ2-2
CDR3 length: 14
clone size: once
D gene: TRBD2
CDR3 protein: CASAAGVEVGELFF
CDR3 DNA: TGCGCCAGTGCAGCGGGAGTCGAAGTCGGGGAGCTGTTTTTT

V gene: TRBV7-9
J gene: TRBJ1-3
CDR3 length: 16
clone size: .
D gene: .
CDR3 protein: CALHEWLRDDGNTIYF
CDR3 DNA: TGTGCCCTCCACGAATGGTTGAGAGATGATGGAAACACCATATATTTT

V gene: TRBV7-9
J gene: TRBJ2-3
CDR3 length: 16
clone size: .
D gene: TRBD2
CDR3 protein: CASSTTSGGARDTQYF
CDR3 DNA: TGTGCCAGCAGCACAACTAGCGGGGGGGCCAGGGATACGCAGTATTTT

V gene: TRBV15
J gene: TRBJ2-1
CDR3 length: 15
clone size: once
D gene: TRBD2
CDR3 protein: CATSRSGSKTAEQFF
CDR3 DNA: TGTGCCACCAGCAGAAGCGGGAGTAAGACTGCTGAGCAGTTCTTC

V gene: TRBV27
J gene: TRBJ2-5
CDR3 length: 13
clone size: .
D gene: TRBD1
CDR3 protein: CASRPTGGETQYF
CDR3 DNA: TGTGCCAGCAGACCTACAGGGGGAGAGACCCAGTACTTC

V gene: TRBV10-3
J gene: TRBJ1-3
CDR3 length: 13
clone size: .
D gene: TRBD1
CDR3 protein: CAHYTGAGNTIYF
CDR3 DNA: TGTGCCCACTACACAGGGGCTGGAAACACCATATATTTT

V gene: TRBV4-3
J gene: TRBJ1-2
CDR3 length: 18
clone size: .
D gene: TRBD1
CDR3 protein: CASRHITGAGRNSYGYTF
CDR3 DNA: TGCGCCAGCAGACACATCACAGGGGCAGGACGCAACTCTTATGGCTACACCTTC

V gene: TRBV25-1
J gene: TRBJ1-1
CDR3 length: 11
clone size: .
D gene: .
CDR3 protein: CARQRWAEAFF
CDR3 DNA: TGTGCCAGGCAGAGGTGGGCTGAAGCTTTCTTT

V gene: TRBV4-2
J gene: TRBJ2-7
CDR3 length: 16
clone size: few
D gene: TRBD1
CDR3 protein: CASSQGETGGFNEQYF
CDR3 DNA: TGTGCCAGCAGCCAAGGGGAGACAGGGGGCTTCAACGAGCAGTACTTC

V gene: TRBV27
J gene: TRBJ2-3
CDR3 length: 13
clone size: few
D gene: .
CDR3 protein: CASSLTGPDTQYF
CDR3 DNA: TGTGCCAGCAGTTTAACAGGGCCAGATACGCAGTATTTT

V gene: TRBV2
J gene: TRBJ2-1
CDR3 length: 12
clone size: .
D gene: .
CDR3 protein: CASSEADSLPFF
CDR3 DNA: TGTGCCAGCAGTGAAGCGGACAGTTTGCCGTTCTTC

V gene: TRBV27
J gene: TRBJ2-6
CDR3 length: 16
clone size: .
D gene: .
CDR3 protein: CASTDTGSTGANVLTF
CDR3 DNA: TGTGCCAGCACCGACACAGGGAGCACTGGGGCCAACGTCCTGACTTTC

V gene: TRBV12-5
J gene: TRBJ1-1
CDR3 length: 14
clone size: .
D gene: .
CDR3 protein: CASGLEGGSTEAFF
CDR3 DNA: TGTGCTAGTGGTTTGGAGGGCGGGAGCACTGAAGCTTTCTTT

V gene: TRBV15
J gene: TRBJ1-4
CDR3 length: 14
clone size: .
D gene: TRBD1
CDR3 protein: CATSRKGQNEKLFF
CDR3 DNA: TGTGCCACCAGCAGAAAGGGACAGAATGAAAAACTGTTTTTT

V gene: TRBV25-1
J gene: TRBJ1-4
CDR3 length: 15
clone size: .
D gene: TRBD1
CDR3 protein: CASSGRTGTNEKLFF
CDR3 DNA: TGTGCCAGCAGTGGACGGACAGGGACTAATGAAAAACTGTTTTTT

V gene: TRBV6-1
J gene: TRBJ1-5
CDR3 length: 15
clone size: once
D gene: .
CDR3 protein: CASRDLGTLNQPQHF
CDR3 DNA: TGTGCCAGCAGAGACCTCGGGACATTGAACCAGCCCCAGCATTTT

V gene: TRBV10-3
J gene: TRBJ1-2
CDR3 length: 16
clone size: .
D gene: .
CDR3 protein: CAISESQADRVNGYTF
CDR3 DNA: TGTGCCATCAGTGAGTCACAGGCCGATCGGGTGAATGGCTACACCTTC

V gene: TRBV30
J gene: TRBJ2-1
CDR3 length: 15
clone size: few
D gene: .
CDR3 protein: CAWSPPGTYYNEQFF
CDR3 DNA: TGTGCCTGGAGCCCTCCAGGTACCTACTACAATGAGCAGTTCTTC

V gene: TRBV27
J gene: TRBJ1-1
CDR3 length: 13
clone size: .
D gene: TRBD1
CDR3 protein: CASSWTGRTEAFF
CDR3 DNA: TGTGCCAGCAGCTGGACAGGGCGTACTGAGGCTTTCTTT

V gene: TRBV7-9
J gene: TRBJ1-1
CDR3 length: 11
clone size: .
D gene: .
CDR3 protein: CASSLQEEAFF
CDR3 DNA: TGTGCCAGCAGCTTACAGGAGGAGGCTTTCTTT

V gene: TRBV4-1
J gene: TRBJ1-2
CDR3 length: 16
clone size: .
D gene: .
CDR3 protein: CASSQENRGIPYGYTF
CDR3 DNA: TGCGCCAGCAGCCAAGAAAATAGGGGAATCCCCTATGGCTACACCTTC

V gene: TRBV5-1
J gene: TRBJ1-6
CDR3 length: 16
clone size: once
D gene: TRBD1
CDR3 protein: CASSLAGTVEHSPLHF
CDR3 DNA: TGCGCCAGCAGCTTGGCCGGGACAGTCGAGCATTCACCCCTCCACTTT

V gene: TRBV2
J gene: TRBJ2-7
CDR3 length: 14
clone size: .
D gene: .
CDR3 protein: CASTQGWQSYEQYF
CDR3 DNA: TGTGCCAGCACGCAGGGGTGGCAGTCCTACGAGCAGTACTTC

V gene: TRBV15
J gene: TRBJ2-7
CDR3 length: 15
clone size: once
D gene: TRBD2
CDR3 protein: CATSRSSGGAYEQYF
CDR3 DNA: TGTGCCACCAGCAGATCCAGCGGGGGGGCGTACGAGCAGTACTTC

V gene: TRBV18
J gene: TRBJ1-5
CDR3 length: 13
clone size: .
D gene: .
CDR3 protein: CASSSSGGQPQHF
CDR3 DNA: TGTGCCAGCTCCTCTTCGGGGGGACAGCCCCAGCATTTT

V gene: TRBV5-6
J gene: TRBJ1-2
CDR3 length: 15
clone size: .
D gene: .
CDR3 protein: CASSPTGLANYGYTF
CDR3 DNA: TGTGCCAGCAGCCCGACAGGTTTAGCTAACTATGGCTACACCTTC

V gene: TRBV5-8
J gene: TRBJ2-1
CDR3 length: 17
clone size: few
D gene: TRBD2
CDR3 protein: CASSLYSSGRARGEQFF
CDR3 DNA: TGTGCCAGCAGCTTGTATTCGAGCGGGAGGGCCAGGGGTGAGCAGTTCTTC